Listed below are T cell receptor beta chains from one sample, sequenced in a study of T cell responses to AZD1222 COVID-19 vaccine. Some clones are missing from TCRdb's copy, which holds only in-frame ones; the method was immunoSEQ multiplex PCR. The profile shows 130,000 to 150,000 clones, just over 90% of them singletons. Source: peripheral blood, taken 28 days after the second AZD1222 dose. These receptors came from an adult who received the AZD1222 COVID-19 vaccine. Each CDR3 is given with its conserved first and last residue. The order of the fields is clone size, J gene, V gene, D gene, CDR3 protein, CDR3 DNA. D genes are given only for firm matches. Some rows have no size entry. The others give once, few or many, or a class for an expanded clone.

>.|TRBJ2-1|TRBV4-2|TRBD2
CASSQDKLAGVSYNEQFF
TGTGCCAGCAGCCAAGATAAACTAGCGGGAGTTTCCTACAATGAGCAGTTCTTC
>.|TRBJ1-3|TRBV5-5|.
CASSHRPGSGGDTIYF
TGTGCCAGCAGCCACCGTCCGGGAAGTGGTGGAGACACCATATATTTT
>few|TRBJ2-7|TRBV5-4|.
CASSPSQGTSYEQYF
TGTGCCAGCAGCCCCTCCCAGGGAACTTCCTACGAGCAGTACTTC
>.|TRBJ2-1|TRBV19|TRBD1
CASSMDREFGNEQFF
TGTGCCAGTAGTATGGACAGGGAATTCGGGAATGAGCAGTTCTTC
>once|TRBJ1-4|TRBV7-6|.
CASSLDLATNEKLFF
TGTGCCAGCAGCTTAGACCTTGCAACTAATGAAAAACTGTTTTTT
>.|TRBJ1-2|TRBV2|.
CASSEGTVYGYTF
TGTGCCAGCAGTGAAGGTACAGTCTATGGCTACACCTTC
>.|TRBJ2-3|TRBV2|.
CASKVYRGNTQYF
TGTGCCAGCAAGGTCTATCGCGGTAATACGCAGTATTTT
>.|TRBJ2-1|TRBV5-8|.
CASSLNGGAIDEQFF
TGTGCCAGCAGCTTGAATGGGGGCGCGATCGATGAGCAGTTCTTC
>.|TRBJ2-2|TRBV5-1|.
CASSIRTAERTGELFF
TGCGCCAGCAGCATTCGGACGGCCGAACGGACCGGGGAGCTGTTTTTT
>.|TRBJ1-1|TRBV19|.
CASRGQPYTEAFF
TGTGCCAGTAGAGGACAGCCCTACACTGAAGCTTTCTTT
>.|TRBJ2-3|TRBV7-3|.
CASSPHRTADTQYF
TGTGCCAGCAGTCCCCACCGGACAGCAGATACGCAGTATTTT
>.|TRBJ1-5|TRBV11-2|.
CASSLGYGARGNQPQHF
TGTGCCAGCAGCTTAGGGTACGGGGCGCGGGGCAATCAGCCCCAGCATTTT
>once|TRBJ1-6|TRBV7-9|TRBD1
CASSTPTGADSPLHF
TGTGCCAGCAGCACACCAACAGGGGCGGACTCACCCCTCCACTTT
>.|TRBJ2-5|TRBV2|TRBD1
CASSGQGATQETQYF
TGTGCCAGCAGTGGACAGGGGGCCACCCAAGAGACCCAGTACTTC
>.|TRBJ2-1|TRBV24-1|.
CATRGNTYNEQFF
TGTGCCACCCGGGGTAACACCTACAATGAGCAGTTCTTC
>.|TRBJ1-5|TRBV19|.
CASSIPRAEPQHF
TGTGCCAGTAGTATCCCCAGGGCCGAGCCCCAGCATTTT
>.|TRBJ2-1|TRBV23-1|TRBD2
CATQTSGSTNEQFF
TGCGCCACCCAAACTAGCGGGAGTACGAATGAGCAGTTCTTC
>few|TRBJ2-3|TRBV7-8|.
CASSLEGGRRTDTQYF
TGTGCCAGCAGCTTAGAGGGGGGGCGAAGGACAGATACGCAGTATTTT
>once|TRBJ2-5|TRBV6-5|.
CASTPVAGRETQYF
TGTGCCAGCACCCCAGTCGCGGGCAGGGAGACCCAGTACTTC
>.|TRBJ2-2|TRBV5-6|TRBD1
CASSQGQGAAGELFF
TGTGCCAGCAGCCAGGGACAGGGGGCCGCCGGGGAGCTGTTTTTT
>.|TRBJ2-2|TRBV3-1/TRBV3-2|.
CASSHGTPNTGELFF
TGTGCCAGCAGCCACGGGACTCCGAACACCGGGGAGCTGTTTTTT
>.|TRBJ2-7|TRBV13|.
CASSAQTGLWSYEQYF
TGTGCCAGCAGCGCACAAACAGGGCTCTGGAGTTACGAGCAGTACTTC
>.|TRBJ2-7|TRBV7-2|.
CASSITGTATYEQYF
TGTGCCAGCAGCATCACCGGGACGGCGACCTACGAGCAGTACTTC
>.|TRBJ2-3|TRBV7-7|TRBD2
CASSPGLAGGGNTQYF
TGTGCTAGCAGCCCGGGACTAGCGGGAGGCGGGAATACGCAGTATTTT
>once|TRBJ1-1|TRBV2|TRBD1
CASSGPRQGAGLVTEAFF
TGTGCCAGCAGCGGGCCCAGACAGGGGGCGGGGTTGGTCACTGAAGCTTTCTTT
>.|TRBJ2-7|TRBV6-1|.
CASSARQARSYEQYF
TGTGCCAGCAGCGCCAGACAGGCCCGGTCCTACGAGCAGTACTTC
>.|TRBJ1-2|TRBV2|.
CASSEGDWGYGYTF
TGTGCCAGCAGTGAAGGCGATTGGGGCTATGGCTACACCTTC
>.|TRBJ1-5|TRBV6-1|TRBD1
CASSELGRGQNQPQHF
TGTGCCAGCAGTGAACTGGGCAGGGGGCAGAATCAGCCCCAGCATTTT
>.|TRBJ2-1|TRBV18|TRBD2
CASSLNSGGNEQFF
TGTGCCAGCTCACTGAATAGCGGGGGGAATGAGCAGTTCTTC
>.|TRBJ1-1|TRBV29-1|TRBD1
CSVTGTGGLGTEAFF
TGCAGCGTTACCGGGACAGGGGGCCTCGGTACTGAAGCTTTCTTT
>.|TRBJ2-1|TRBV29-1|.
CSVEDQRSRHEQFF
TGCAGCGTTGAAGACCAGCGAAGCCGGCATGAGCAGTTCTTC
>.|TRBJ2-5|TRBV2|.
CASSELLGGGETQYF
TGTGCCAGCAGTGAACTATTAGGCGGCGGAGAGACCCAGTACTTC